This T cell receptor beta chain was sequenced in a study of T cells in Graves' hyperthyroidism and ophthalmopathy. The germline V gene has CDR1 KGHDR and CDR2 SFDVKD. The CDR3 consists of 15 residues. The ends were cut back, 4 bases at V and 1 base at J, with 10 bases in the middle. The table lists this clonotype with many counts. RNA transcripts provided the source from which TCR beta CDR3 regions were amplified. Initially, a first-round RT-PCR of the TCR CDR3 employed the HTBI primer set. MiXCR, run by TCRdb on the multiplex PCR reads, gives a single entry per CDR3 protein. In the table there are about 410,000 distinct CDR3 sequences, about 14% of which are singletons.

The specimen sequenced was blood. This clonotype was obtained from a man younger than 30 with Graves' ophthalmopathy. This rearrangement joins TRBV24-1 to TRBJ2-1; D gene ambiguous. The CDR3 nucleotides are TGTGCCACCAGTGACCCGAGAGGTTCCTACAATGAGCAGTTCTTC. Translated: CATSDPRGSYNEQFF.